This TCR beta chain was sequenced during a study of cytomegalovirus exposure and HLA in healthy donors. Broader study findings: Cytomegalovirus status was reportedly diagnosed by the classifier with high specificity and sensitivity. As a later analysis revealed, the rate of TCR association differed by HLA locus, with DRB1 most and HLA-C fewest. Many donors shared some public TCRs, even though most TCR sequences were rare.

PCR used 60 Vbeta primers and 13 Jbeta primers. Sequenced by immunoSEQ multiplex PCR; TCRdb stores in-frame clones only, minus some. Found here are fewer than 200,000 clones, 65% to 90% of them singletons; the top ten hold more than 0.95%. This clone was detected a few times. Its antigen is unidentified. This TCR was sampled from a girl aged 2 to 9 in good health and CMV-seropositive. The sequenced sample consisted of PBMCs.

Here the CDR3 DNA reads TGTGCCAGCAGAATACAGGGGTACACCGGGGAGCTGTTTTTT. Protein sequence: CASRIQGYTGELFF. V usage is TRBV6-1 and J usage is TRBJ2-2; TRBD1 aligns across 7 bases. The length of the CDR3 is 14 residues. Trimming at V came to 6 bases and at J to 3 bases, leaving 4 bases not matched to a gene. Germline values: CDR1 MNHNS, CDR2 SASEGT.